A selection of T cell receptor beta chains follows, all from one sample in a study of cytomegalovirus exposure and HLA in healthy donors. The table came from immunoSEQ multiplex PCR; TCRdb's copy has only in-frame clones and leaves some out. The table records 190,000 or so clones, around four fifths of them present only once. The sequenced sample was PBMCs. The receptors come from a man aged 50 to 60 in good health and CMV-seronegative. Each CDR3 is given without its conserved first and last residue. Each record gives: J gene, V gene, D gene, clone size, CDR3 protein. D genes are given only for firm matches. Size values are once, few and many counts, or a class for expanded clones, and some rows have none.

TRBJ2-1,TRBV6-5,.,.,ASSLGDYNEQF
TRBJ1-2,TRBV6-5,TRBD1,.,ASSSRDRGHYGYT
TRBJ2-5,TRBV18,.,.,ASSPYQETQY
TRBJ2-4,TRBV28,.,.,ASSFEYPLNIQY
TRBJ2-4,TRBV6-1,TRBD2,.,ASSELAGGPKNIQY
TRBJ2-7,TRBV2,.,.,ASSGTVYEQY
TRBJ2-1,TRBV29-1,.,.,SVASGGGLNEQF
TRBJ1-1,TRBV4-1,TRBD1,few,ASSQGWDWDRGFEAF
TRBJ2-7,TRBV30,.,.,AWAGTLHDEQY
TRBJ2-2,TRBV28,TRBD2,.,ASRTSGSLGPGELF
TRBJ2-5,TRBV5-1,.,.,ASSSAHRGETQY
TRBJ2-7,TRBV4-1,.,once,ASSQGGQSYEQY
TRBJ1-3,TRBV7-9,.,.,ASSLVRSSGNTIY
TRBJ2-3,TRBV9,TRBD1,.,ASSAWGTVLTDTQY
TRBJ1-4,TRBV28,TRBD1,.,ASSLTGTGAEKLF
TRBJ2-7,TRBV6-6,TRBD2,.,ASSSLAGAYEQY
TRBJ1-5,TRBV7-2,.,.,ASSAFRSGQPQH
TRBJ2-7,TRBV7-7,.,.,ASSLRGPSATRYEQY
TRBJ2-7,TRBV18,TRBD1,.,ASSPPGQGRNEQY
TRBJ1-4,TRBV7-9,.,.,ASSLGGSSEKLF
TRBJ2-7,TRBV10-3,TRBD2,.,AIREREGRYEQY
TRBJ2-1,TRBV28,.,.,ASNKGGRPNEQF
TRBJ1-1,TRBV19,.,few,ASSSPVGTGWAF
TRBJ2-3,TRBV4-2,.,.,ASSPRPGPSTDTQY
TRBJ2-2,TRBV15,.,.,ATHRTGSGELF
TRBJ2-5,TRBV2,.,.,ASNLRQETQY
.,TRBV5-1,TRBD2,.,ASSSGGKRLDEQY
TRBJ1-6,TRBV7-9,.,.,ASSLMQLGNSPLH
TRBJ2-5,TRBV13,TRBD1,.,ASSLGPGGDETQY
TRBJ1-2,TRBV28,.,.,ASSLRFGNANYGYT
TRBJ1-2,TRBV5-1,TRBD1,.,ASSLRTGPPNYGYT
TRBJ2-2,TRBV18,.,.,ASSPRKGTLMNTGELF
TRBJ2-3,TRBV4-3,.,.,ASSQIGGTDTQY
TRBJ2-6,TRBV19,.,.,ASSPRWQANSGANVLT
TRBJ2-7,TRBV6-5,.,few,ASSYLGSETYEQY
TRBJ1-1,TRBV11-3,TRBD1,.,ASSSGQGNTEAF
TRBJ2-3,TRBV18,TRBD2,.,ASSPPLLLAGGTDTQY
TRBJ2-7,TRBV5-1,TRBD2,.,ASSLLAGGPSSYEQY
TRBJ2-1,TRBV4-1,.,.,ASSQLGRSSYNEQF
TRBJ1-1,TRBV10-3,TRBD1,.,AISLQGLNTEAF
TRBJ1-1,TRBV6-5,.,few,ASSYSTGEAF
TRBJ2-6,TRBV28,.,.,ASSPQGPGANVLT
TRBJ1-4,TRBV2,.,few,ASSPAGVPNEKLF
TRBJ2-3,TRBV28,TRBD1,once,ASSTQGTGERTDTQY
TRBJ1-1,TRBV2,TRBD1,.,ASSGEQGITEAF
TRBJ1-4,TRBV19,TRBD1,once,ASNPRTGREKLF
TRBJ2-3,TRBV6-5,.,.,ASSYSGQTQY
TRBJ2-1,TRBV5-1,.,.,ASSLGTGNSYNEQF
TRBJ2-7,TRBV11-2,TRBD2,.,ASSSLAGGAAGQY
TRBJ2-2,TRBV7-9,.,.,ASSPQGTVNTGELF
TRBJ2-2,TRBV6-1,TRBD1,.,ASSGTGTGVTGELF
TRBJ1-5,TRBV5-6,TRBD1,.,ASSTLDRGGQPQH
TRBJ1-6,TRBV7-9,TRBD1,.,ASHRTGGSGNSPLH
TRBJ1-5,TRBV5-6,.,.,ASSLSQGLSQPQH
TRBJ2-1,TRBV19,TRBD2,.,ASSSGGATYNEQF